The subject of this entry is one T cell receptor (beta chain). The source of the sample is a study of blood T cell repertoires in COVID-19. The wider study: Whether acute or convalescent, the COVID-19 samples came from the United States, Italy and Spain. From T cells, B-cell-depleted T cells, or PBMCs came the material, which was cDNA or gDNA.

As originally analysed: Estimates of nucleated cell counts were drawn from the amplification of reference gene primers. Repertoires were generated with immunoSEQ multiplex PCR, while TCRdb's copy carries only in-frame clones and drops some. D and trimming were read from the DNA, whereas the V and J calls and clone size are those reported in that table. The data show hundreds of thousands of clones, roughly 89% seen once. This CDR3 has 14 residues. The germline gives CDR1 KGHSH, CDR2 LQKENI. V dropped 2 bases and J dropped 7 bases, with 12 bases sitting between them. Sequenced material: peripheral blood. This TCR came from a young woman with active or convalescent COVID-19. The rearrangement uses TRBV18 and TRBJ1-5; D gene uncertain. CDR3 coding DNA: TGTGCCAGCTCACCAGAGGCTGTATGGCAGCCCCAGCATTTT. Protein sequence: CASSPEAVWQPQHF.